These 5 T cell receptor beta chains share one sample of origin, sequenced in a study of neurological immune-mediated disorders. MiXCR, run by TCRdb on the 5' RACE reads, gives a single entry per CDR3 protein. The sample holds about 120,000 distinct CDR3 sequences, about 3.4% seen once. Sequenced sample: PBMCs. These receptor sequences come from a woman in her twenties or thirties with multiple sclerosis.

This clonotype has a count of ten or more. V usage is TRBV10-1 and J usage is TRBJ1-1; D might be TRBD1 (6 bases). The germline gives CDR1 WNHNN, CDR2 SYGVQD (reference sequence). Trimming shortened V by 0 bases and J by 4 bases, and 21 bases separated the two germline ends. This CDR3 region has 18 residues. The CDR3: CASSESSADSPRSTEAFF. CDR3 DNA sequence: TGCGCCAGCAGTGAGTCGAGTGCGGACAGCCCTAGGAGCACTGAAGCTTTCTTT.

Note on this clonotype: A much larger clonotype is one base distant, so this may be a read error. This chain joins TRBV7-9 and TRBJ2-1; the D gene could be TRBD1 or TRBD2 (7 bases each). Trimming shortened V by 2 bases and J by 12 bases, and 14 bases separated the two germline ends. There are 13 residues in the CDR3. CDR1 is SEHNR, CDR2 FQNEAQ, per germline (reference sequence). The CDR3 DNA sequence: TGTGCCAGCAGCTTACCAGGGGGGGATGCGCAGTTCTTC. Protein product: CASSLPGGDAQFF.

At least ten counts were recorded for this clonotype. This rearrangement joins TRBV7-2 to TRBJ2-2; 14 nucleotides agree with TRBD2. CDR3 size: 19 residues. The germline CDR1 and CDR2 sequences are SGHTA and FQGNSA. The trim removed 4 bases at V and 4 bases at J, leaving 11 bases unmatched. The CDR3: CASSSWGTSGSPGTGELFF. CDR3 in DNA: TGTGCCAGCAGCTCATGGGGGACTAGCGGGAGCCCCGGCACCGGGGAGCTGTTTTTT.

This clonotype was seen many times. The chain uses TRBV20-1 and TRBJ2-5; D is undetermined. V was cut by 5 bases and J by 2 bases, with 12 bases left in between. CDR3 length: 13 residues. Looked up from germline, CDR1 is DFQATT and CDR2 is SNEGSKA (reference sequence). The CDR3 sequence: CSAGHRTQETQYF. The CDR3, as DNA: TGCAGTGCTGGGCATCGCACACAAGAGACCCAGTACTTC.

This clonotype occurred many times. The chain employs TRBV27 and TRBJ2-7, with 11 bases fitting TRBD2. Trimming at V came to 4 bases and at J to 4 bases, leaving 12 bases not matched to a gene. Per germline, CDR1 MNHEY and CDR2 SMNVEV (reference sequence). The CDR3 sequence is 17 residues long. The CDR3 DNA reads as TGTGCCAGCAGTTCCGTACCCCTAGCGGGGGGCCTTTACGAGCAGTACTTC. This gives the protein CASSSVPLAGGLYEQYF.